Listed here are 21 T cell receptor beta chains from one sample, sequenced in a study of T cells after yellow fever vaccination. One entry per CDR3 protein results from TCRdb running MiXCR on the 5' RACE reads. In the table there are 150,000 to 200,000 distinct CDR3 sequences, approximately 11% of which are singletons. Sequenced material: CD8+ T cells sorted from PBMCs, taken 15 days after the yellow fever booster vaccination. These TCRs come from a man between 18 and 29 years old who received the YFV17D yellow fever vaccine.

This rearrangement joins TRBV4-1 to TRBJ1-5, with TRBD1 identical over 8 bases. The CDR3 covers 17 residues. Unmatched junction bases numbered 14, after V lost 4 bases and J lost 6 bases. The germline CDR1 and CDR2 sequences are MGHRA and YSYEKL. This CDR3 reads CASSLLRGRGPFQPQHF. The CDR3 DNA reads TGCGCCAGCAGCCTACTTAGGGGCAGGGGGCCGTTTCAGCCCCAGCATTTT.

This clonotype was picked up many times. The chain couples TRBV15 to TRBJ2-3; D unresolved. The CDR3 extends over 12 amino acids. The V gene lost 0 bases and the J gene lost 2 bases, with 0 bases spanning the gap. Looked up from germline, CDR1 is LNHNV and CDR2 is YYDKDF (reference sequence). The CDR3 nucleotides read TGTGCCACCAGCAGAGACACAGATACGCAGTATTTT. Protein sequence: CATSRDTDTQYF.

The chain is built from TRBV4-3 and TRBJ1-2, with unresolved D. The length of the CDR3 is 14 residues. V was trimmed by 0 bases and J by 8 bases, leaving 13 bases between them. CDR1 is LGHNA and CDR2 is YSLEER in the germline V gene. CDR3 loop: CASSQDNDSRGYTF. CDR3 nucleotide sequence: TGCGCCAGCAGCCAAGATAATGACTCACGGGGCTACACCTTC.

This clonotype has only a few counts. This chain uses TRBV7-2 with TRBJ2-5, with 8 bases aligning to TRBD2. Germline V lookup: CDR1 SGHTA, CDR2 FQGNSA. After removal of 5 bases from V and 5 bases from J, the junction contained 13 bases not matched to a gene. This CDR3 contains 16 residues. The chain's CDR3 is CASSPPSGGRGETQYF. CDR3 in DNA: TGTGCCAGCAGCCCACCCAGCGGGGGCCGGGGGGAGACCCAGTACTTC.

The chain carries TRBV4-1 and TRBJ2-1; TRBD2 agrees at 12 bases. This CDR3 contains 16 residues. Germline values: CDR1 MGHRA, CDR2 YSYEKL. The ends lost 5 bases at V and 7 bases at J; junction bases unmatched: 9. The CDR3 DNA reads TGCGCCAGCAGCTCTAAACTAGCGGGGGGTTTAAATGAGCAGTTCTTC. Its protein is CASSSKLAGGLNEQFF.

The rearrangement joins TRBV4-3 to TRBJ2-7; D remains unclear. CDR1 and CDR2 from the germline V gene are LGHNA and YSLEER. Trimming pared 6 bases from V and 2 bases from J, leaving 8 bases between. The CDR3 has 12 amino acids. CDR3 sequence (DNA): TGCGCCAGCAGTGGAGAGACCTACGAGCAGTACTTC. Amino acid sequence: CASSGETYEQYF.

This clonotype has just a few counts. The chain combines TRBV10-3 with TRBJ2-4; D uncertain. V was trimmed by 0 bases and J by 6 bases, leaving 12 bases between them. There are 15 residues in the CDR3. Germline assignment: CDR1 ENHRY and CDR2 SYGVKD. CDR3 in amino acids: CAISESYKLINIQYF. DNA for the CDR3: TGTGCCATCAGTGAGTCATATAAACTGATAAACATTCAGTACTTC.

Only a few counts were recorded for this clonotype. This rearrangement joins TRBV27 to TRBJ1-5; TRBD1 matches 10 bases. From germline, CDR1 is MNHEY and CDR2 SMNVEV (reference sequence). The V and J ends lost 4 bases and 5 bases, in that order; junction bases with no gene match: 2. CDR3 length: 14 amino acids. CDR3 sequence (DNA): TGTGCCAGCAGTTCCGGACAGGGGGATCAGCCCCAGCATTTT. Protein product: CASSSGQGDQPQHF.

This chain links TRBV12-3 or TRBV12-4 with TRBJ2-1; perhaps D is TRBD1 or TRBD2 (6 bases each). V lost 2 bases and J lost 4, with 15 bases in between. The CDR3 spans 16 residues. CDR3 amino acids: CASSLTGAQGYNEQFF. DNA for the CDR3: TGTGCCAGCAGTTTAACGGGGGCTCAGGGGTACAATGAGCAGTTCTTC.

This clonotype occurred a few times. The V gene is TRBV5-1, the J gene TRBJ2-2; no clear D. V shed 4 bases and J shed 7 bases, with 8 bases lying between them. This CDR3 region has 12 residues. CDR1 is SGHRS, CDR2 YFSETQ, per germline. The CDR3 is CASSARYGELFF. As DNA, the CDR3 is TGCGCCAGCAGCGCGAGGTACGGGGAGCTGTTTTTT.

This clonotype was recorded a few times. V gene TRBV7-9 combines with J gene TRBJ2-7; D unresolved. The ends were cut back, 6 bases at V and 2 bases at J, with 8 bases in the middle. Germline lookup yields CDR1 SEHNR and CDR2 FQNEAQ (reference sequence). The CDR3 runs 12 residues. CDR3 DNA sequence: TGTGCCAGCAGTCAGACCGCCTACGAGCAGTACGTC. Amino acids: CASSQTAYEQYV.

The CDR3 sequence: CASSPHPTETYGYTF. DNA of the CDR3: TGTGCCAGCAGCCCCCATCCGACAGAGACCTATGGCTACACCTTC. The V gene is TRBV9, the J gene TRBJ1-2, with TRBD1 as a possible D gene (5 bases). The CDR3 sequence is 15 residues long. CDR1 SGDLS and CDR2 YYNGEE come from the germline V gene. V lost 4 bases and J lost 4, with 17 bases in between.

This clonotype was detected a few times. The gene calls are TRBV6-2 or TRBV6-3 and TRBJ1-1, with unresolved D. The germline gives CDR1 MNHEY, CDR2 SVGEGT. CDR3 size: 14 residues. V lost 2 bases and J 1 base, leaving 8 bases between the germline ends. Written as DNA, the CDR3 is TGTGCCAGCAGTTACGAGAACGGGAACACTGAAGCTTTCTTT. It is translated as CASSYENGNTEAFF.

The chain recombines TRBV7-7 with TRBJ2-5; 14 positions match TRBD2. Unmatched junction bases numbered 7, after V lost 5 bases and J lost 2 bases. This CDR3 has 17 amino acids. In germline, CDR1 is SSHAT, CDR2 FNYEAQ (reference sequence). This chain's CDR3 is CASSPGTSGGFQETQYF. In DNA, the CDR3 is TGTGCCAGCAGCCCCGGGACTAGCGGGGGCTTTCAAGAGACCCAGTACTTC.

The V gene is TRBV4-1, the J gene TRBJ2-2; possible D gene TRBD1, 6 bases. The CDR3 is made up of 17 amino acids. Germline-derived CDR1 and CDR2 are MGHRA and YSYEKL. Between the trimmed V and J ends, which lost 3 bases and 3 bases, there was a span of 17 bases. The CDR3 DNA reads as TGCGCCAGCAGCCACAGCGCACAGGGTCAGGACACCGGGGAGCTGTTTTTT. Translation gives CASSHSAQGQDTGELFF.

This clonotype was detected many times. The chain uses TRBV27 and TRBJ1-2; TRBD1 matches at 7 bases. Germline V gene lookup returns CDR1 MNHEY and CDR2 SMNVEV (reference sequence). V lost 4 bases to trimming and J lost 3 bases; unmatched junction nucleotides: 14. The CDR3 consists of 17 residues. The CDR3 region is CASSSTTGWGQYYGYTF. In DNA, the CDR3 is TGTGCCAGCAGTTCAACGACGGGTTGGGGACAGTACTATGGCTACACCTTC.

This clonotype appeared a few times. This chain links TRBV7-7 with TRBJ2-7; D is ambiguous. The CDR3 extends over 14 amino acids. Trimming removed 5 bases at V and 5 bases at J, with 16 bases between. Germline CDR1 SSHAT, CDR2 FNYEAQ (reference sequence). CDR3 DNA sequence: TGTGCCAGCAGCCCGGGCGGTGGGGTCAACGAGCAGTACTTC. This translates into CASSPGGGVNEQYF.

The chain combines TRBV4-3 with TRBJ2-2; 8 nucleotides line up with TRBD2. Per the germline V gene, CDR1 is LGHNA and CDR2 is YSLEER. The length of the CDR3 is 15 residues. Germline trimming cut 1 base from V and 6 bases from J; bases unmatched to any gene: 4. In DNA, the CDR3 is TGCGCCAGCAGCCAAGCCCGGGGACTAGCCGGGGAGCTGTTTTTT. It yields the protein CASSQARGLAGELFF.

In its sample, this clonotype was seen many times. The chain combines TRBV6-5 with TRBJ2-3, with 10 bases that match TRBD2. The J segment lost 14 bases and the V segment lost 5 bases, leaving 7 bases of the junction unmatched. Germline CDR1 reads MNHEY; CDR2 reads SVGAGI. The CDR3 is made up of 12 amino acids. The CDR3 DNA reads as TGTGCCAGCAGTGGGCTAGCGGGGGTCTTGTATTTT. This codes for CASSGLAGVLYF.

There are a few counts of this clonotype. The chain joins TRBV27 to TRBJ1-1, with 7 bases fitting TRBD1. Germline CDR1 MNHEY, CDR2 SMNVEV (reference sequence). V lost 5 bases to trimming and J lost 5 bases; unmatched junction nucleotides: 5. The CDR3 loop spans 13 amino acids. DNA of the CDR3: TGTGCCAGCAGTCCAGGGACAGCTACTGAAGCTTTCTTT. This codes for CASSPGTATEAFF.

This clonotype was seen a handful of times. The rearrangement joins TRBV4-3 to TRBJ2-3, with D unclear. V was shortened by 2 bases and J by 2 bases, with 2 bases between the two germline ends. The germline V gene encodes CDR1 LGHNA and CDR2 YSLEER. CDR3 length: 12 residues. The CDR3 nucleotides are TGCGCCAGCAGCCAAACCACAGATACGCAGTATTTT. This gives the protein CASSQTTDTQYF.